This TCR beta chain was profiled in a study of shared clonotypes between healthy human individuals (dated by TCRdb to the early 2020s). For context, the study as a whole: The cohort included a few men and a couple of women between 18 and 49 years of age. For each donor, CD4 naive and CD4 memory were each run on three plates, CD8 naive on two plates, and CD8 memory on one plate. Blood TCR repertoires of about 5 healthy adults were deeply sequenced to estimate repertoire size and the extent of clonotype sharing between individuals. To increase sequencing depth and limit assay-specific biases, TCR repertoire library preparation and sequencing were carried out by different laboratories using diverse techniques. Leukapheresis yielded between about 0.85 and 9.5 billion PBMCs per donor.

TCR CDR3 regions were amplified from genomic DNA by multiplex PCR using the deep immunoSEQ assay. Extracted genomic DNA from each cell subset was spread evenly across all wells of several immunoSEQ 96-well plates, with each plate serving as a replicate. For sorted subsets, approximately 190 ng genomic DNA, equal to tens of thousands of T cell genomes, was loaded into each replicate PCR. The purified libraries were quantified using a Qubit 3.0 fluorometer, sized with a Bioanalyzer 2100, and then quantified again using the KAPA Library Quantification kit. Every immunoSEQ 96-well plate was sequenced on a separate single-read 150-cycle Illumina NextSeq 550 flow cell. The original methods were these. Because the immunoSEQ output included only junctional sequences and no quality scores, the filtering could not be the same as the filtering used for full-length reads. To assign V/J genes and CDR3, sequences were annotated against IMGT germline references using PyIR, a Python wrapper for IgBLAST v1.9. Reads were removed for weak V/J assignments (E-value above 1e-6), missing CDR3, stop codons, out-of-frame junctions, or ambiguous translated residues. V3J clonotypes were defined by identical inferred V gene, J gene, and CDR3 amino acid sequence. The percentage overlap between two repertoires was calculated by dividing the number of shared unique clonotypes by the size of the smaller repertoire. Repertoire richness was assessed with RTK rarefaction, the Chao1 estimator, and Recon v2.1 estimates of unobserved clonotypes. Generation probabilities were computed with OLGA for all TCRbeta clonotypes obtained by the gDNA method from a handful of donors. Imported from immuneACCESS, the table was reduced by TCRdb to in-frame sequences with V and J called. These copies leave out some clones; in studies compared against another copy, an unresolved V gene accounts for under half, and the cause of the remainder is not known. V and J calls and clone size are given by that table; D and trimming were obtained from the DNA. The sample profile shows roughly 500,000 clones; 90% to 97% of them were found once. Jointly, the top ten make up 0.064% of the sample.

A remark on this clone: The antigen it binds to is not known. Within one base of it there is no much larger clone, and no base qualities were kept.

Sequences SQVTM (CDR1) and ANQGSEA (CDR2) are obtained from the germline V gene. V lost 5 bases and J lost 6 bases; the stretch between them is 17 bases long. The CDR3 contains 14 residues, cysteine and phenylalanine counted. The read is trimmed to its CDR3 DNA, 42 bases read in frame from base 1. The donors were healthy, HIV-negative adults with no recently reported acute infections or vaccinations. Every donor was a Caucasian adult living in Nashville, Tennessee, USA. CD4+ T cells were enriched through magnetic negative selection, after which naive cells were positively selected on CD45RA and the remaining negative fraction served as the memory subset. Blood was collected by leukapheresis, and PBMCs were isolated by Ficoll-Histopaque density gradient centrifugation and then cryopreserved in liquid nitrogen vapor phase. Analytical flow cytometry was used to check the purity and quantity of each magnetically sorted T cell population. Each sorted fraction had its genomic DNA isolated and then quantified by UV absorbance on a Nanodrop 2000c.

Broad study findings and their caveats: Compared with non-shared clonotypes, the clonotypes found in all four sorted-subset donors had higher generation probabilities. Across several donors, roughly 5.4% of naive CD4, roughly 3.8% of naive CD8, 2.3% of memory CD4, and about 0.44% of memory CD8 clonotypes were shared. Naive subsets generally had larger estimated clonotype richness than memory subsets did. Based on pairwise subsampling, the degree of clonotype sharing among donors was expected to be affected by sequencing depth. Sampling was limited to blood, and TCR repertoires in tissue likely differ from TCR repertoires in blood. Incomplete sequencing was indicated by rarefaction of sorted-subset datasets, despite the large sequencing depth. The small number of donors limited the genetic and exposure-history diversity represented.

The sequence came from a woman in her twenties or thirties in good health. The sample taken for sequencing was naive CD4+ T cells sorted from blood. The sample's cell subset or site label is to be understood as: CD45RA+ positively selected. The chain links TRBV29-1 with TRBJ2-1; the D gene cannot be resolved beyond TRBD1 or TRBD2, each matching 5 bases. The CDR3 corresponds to CSVLRIGERNEQFF. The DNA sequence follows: TGCAGCGTTCTAAGGATAGGGGAGCGCAATGAGCAGTTCTTC.